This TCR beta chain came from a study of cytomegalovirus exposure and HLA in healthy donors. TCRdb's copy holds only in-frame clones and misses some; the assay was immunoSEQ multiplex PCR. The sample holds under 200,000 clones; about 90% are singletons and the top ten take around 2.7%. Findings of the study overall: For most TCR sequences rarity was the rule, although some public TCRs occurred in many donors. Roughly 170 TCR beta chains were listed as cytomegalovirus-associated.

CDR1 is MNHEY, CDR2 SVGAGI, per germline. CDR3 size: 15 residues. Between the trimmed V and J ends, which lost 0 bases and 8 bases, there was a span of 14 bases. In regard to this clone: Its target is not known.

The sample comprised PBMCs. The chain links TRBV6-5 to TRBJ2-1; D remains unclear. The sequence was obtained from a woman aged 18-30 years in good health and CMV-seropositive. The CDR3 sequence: CASSYSIANRDEQFF. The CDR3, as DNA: TGTGCCAGCAGTTACTCGATAGCTAACCGCGATGAGCAGTTCTTC.